This TCR beta chain stems from a study of CDR3 diversity in severe acne. MiXCR, applied by TCRdb to the PCR reads, yields one record per CDR3 protein. Of tens of thousands of distinct CDR3 sequences in the sample, under 65% were seen once. The junction had 7 bases not matched to a gene; V was cut back by 5 bases and J by 2 bases. The CDR3 contains 14 residues. In germline, CDR1 is DFQATT, CDR2 SNEGSKA (reference sequence). The sample was blood. This TCR was sampled from a male donor in good health, without acne. The V gene is TRBV20-1, the J gene TRBJ2-7; 9 bases align to TRBD2. The CDR3 DNA follows: TGCAGTGCTCCCCTTAGGACTAGCGCCTACGAGCAGTACTTC. It translates to CSAPLRTSAYEQYF.